This record covers a single T cell receptor beta chain. Germline lookup yields CDR1 MNHNY and CDR2 SVGAGI (reference sequence). This CDR3 comprises 12 residues. V shed 2 bases, J shed 7 bases, and the junction held 1 base outside the gene matches. It was autoimmune disease history or systemic immunosuppression that excluded patients. Profiling relied on immunoSEQ multiplex PCR, and the TCRdb table lists in-frame clones only, not all of them. This table has approximately 92,000 clones, 70% to 85% appearing once. This entry comes from a study of OX40 agonist ivuxolimab in advanced cancers. The chain links TRBV6-6 to TRBJ1-1, with 7 nucleotides matching TRBD1. This clonotype was sampled from an adult with an advanced solid tumor such as melanoma, head and neck, liver or kidney cancer. Sequencing was performed on CD4+ or CD8+ T cells sorted from blood, taken in a trial of the OX40 agonist ivuxolimab. CDR3 region: CASSYGQVEAFF. In DNA, the CDR3 is TGTGCCAGCAGTTACGGACAGGTTGAAGCTTTCTTT.